These 5 T cell receptor beta chains share one sample of origin, sequenced in a study of T cell changes during pregnancy in multiple sclerosis. TCRdb's copy holds only in-frame clones and misses some; the assay was immunoSEQ multiplex PCR. The sample has about 45,000 clones; 80% to 95% are singletons. The specimen was CD4+ T cells from peripheral blood mononuclear cells, collected before pregnancy. Every receptor here comes from a female donor with multiple sclerosis, enrolled in a pregnancy study.

The CDR3 region has the DNA TGTGCCAGTAGTCCAAAGCCTAGCGGGGGGAACCGGGATACGCAGTATTTT. Translating gives CASSPKPSGGNRDTQYF. This chain uses TRBV19 with TRBJ2-3; 11 bases are shared with TRBD2. CDR3 length: 17 amino acids. Looked up from germline, CDR1 is LNHDA and CDR2 is SQIVND (reference sequence). V shed 5 bases, J shed 6 bases, and the junction held 13 bases outside the gene matches.

The CDR3, as DNA: TGCGCCAGCAGCTTGGGCAGGGCCGAACTCACCGGGGAGCTGTTTTTT. Translated, it gives CASSLGRAELTGELFF. V usage is TRBV5-1 and J usage is TRBJ2-2; possible D gene TRBD1, 5 bases. Looked up from germline, CDR1 is SGHRS and CDR2 is YFSETQ. This CDR3 spans 16 amino acids. V lost 0 bases, J lost 4 bases, and 13 bases lay in between.

CDR3 residues: CASLREPGDTEAFF. CDR3 coding DNA: TGTGCCAGCCTGAGGGAGCCGGGGGACACTGAAGCTTTCTTT. The chain is built from TRBV5-4 and TRBJ1-1; possible D gene TRBD1, 5 bases. Trimming took 7 bases from V and 3 from J, leaving 16 bases between them. CDR1 is SGHNT, CDR2 YYREEE, per germline (reference sequence). The CDR3 sequence is 14 residues long.

J is TRBJ2-5 and V is TRBV5-4, with 16 positions matching TRBD2. After removal of 4 bases from V and 4 bases from J, the junction contained 4 bases not matched to a gene. Germline V gene data show CDR1 as SGHNT and CDR2 as YYREEE (reference sequence). The CDR3 is 16 residues long. For the CDR3, the DNA is TGTGCCAGCAGCCCGGGGACTAGCGGGAGGGGAGAGACCCAGTACTTC. Its translation is CASSPGTSGRGETQYF.

This chain joins TRBV4-1 and TRBJ2-2; no firm D call. V dropped 2 bases and J dropped 6 bases, with 13 bases sitting between them. The CDR3 totals 15 residues. Looked up from germline, CDR1 is MGHRA and CDR2 is YSYEKL. CDR3 in amino acids: CASSQPKNFPGELFF. CDR3 nucleotide sequence: TGCGCCAGCAGCCAACCTAAAAATTTCCCCGGGGAGCTGTTTTTT.